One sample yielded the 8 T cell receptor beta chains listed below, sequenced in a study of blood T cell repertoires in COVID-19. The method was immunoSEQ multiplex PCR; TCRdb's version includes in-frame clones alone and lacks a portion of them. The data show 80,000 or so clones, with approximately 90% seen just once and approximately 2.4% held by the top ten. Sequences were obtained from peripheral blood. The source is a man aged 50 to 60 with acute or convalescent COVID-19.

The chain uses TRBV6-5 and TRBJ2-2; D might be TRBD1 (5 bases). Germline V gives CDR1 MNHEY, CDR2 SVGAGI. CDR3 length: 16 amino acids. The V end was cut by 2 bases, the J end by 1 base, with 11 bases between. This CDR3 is CASSYQGWVNTGELFF. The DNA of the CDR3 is TGTGCCAGCAGTTACCAGGGTTGGGTGAACACCGGGGAGCTGTTTTTT.

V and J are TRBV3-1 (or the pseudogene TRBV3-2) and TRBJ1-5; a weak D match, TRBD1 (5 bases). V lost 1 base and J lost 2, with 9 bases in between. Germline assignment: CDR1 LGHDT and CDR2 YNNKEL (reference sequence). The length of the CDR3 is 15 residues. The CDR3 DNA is TGTGCCAGCAGCCAAGGGGGGGGTGGCAATCAGCCCCAGCATTTT. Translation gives CASSQGGGGNQPQHF.

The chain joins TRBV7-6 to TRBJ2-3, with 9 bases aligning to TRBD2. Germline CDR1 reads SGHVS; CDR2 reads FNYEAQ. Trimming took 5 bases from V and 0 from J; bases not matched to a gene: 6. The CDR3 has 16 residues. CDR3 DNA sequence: TGTGCCAGCAGCCTCGGGACTAGCCCTAGCACAGATACGCAGTATTTT. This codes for CASSLGTSPSTDTQYF.

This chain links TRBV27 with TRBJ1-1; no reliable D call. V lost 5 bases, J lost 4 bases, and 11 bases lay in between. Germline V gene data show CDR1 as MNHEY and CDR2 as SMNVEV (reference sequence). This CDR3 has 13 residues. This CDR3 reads CASSQTSSTEAFF. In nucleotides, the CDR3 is TGTGCCAGCAGTCAAACTTCTTCCACTGAAGCTTTCTTT.

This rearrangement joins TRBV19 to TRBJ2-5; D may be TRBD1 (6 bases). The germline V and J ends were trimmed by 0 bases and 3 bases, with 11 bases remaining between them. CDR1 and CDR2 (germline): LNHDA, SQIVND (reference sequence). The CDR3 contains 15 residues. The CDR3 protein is CASSIDPQGEETQYF. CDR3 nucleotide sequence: TGTGCCAGTAGTATAGATCCACAGGGCGAAGAGACCCAGTACTTC.

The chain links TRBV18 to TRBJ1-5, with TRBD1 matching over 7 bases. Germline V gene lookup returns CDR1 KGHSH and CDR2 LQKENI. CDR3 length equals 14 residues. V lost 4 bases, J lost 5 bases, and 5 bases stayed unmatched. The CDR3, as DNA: TGTGCCAGCTCACGGGGACAGTCAGATCAGCCCCAGCATTTT. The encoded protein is CASSRGQSDQPQHF. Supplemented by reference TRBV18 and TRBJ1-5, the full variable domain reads NAGVMQNPRHLVRRRGQEARLRCSPMKGHSHVYWYRQLPEEGLKFMVYLQKENIIDESGMPKERFSAEFPKEGPSILRIQQVVRGDSAAYFCASSRGQSDQPQHFGDGTRLSIL.

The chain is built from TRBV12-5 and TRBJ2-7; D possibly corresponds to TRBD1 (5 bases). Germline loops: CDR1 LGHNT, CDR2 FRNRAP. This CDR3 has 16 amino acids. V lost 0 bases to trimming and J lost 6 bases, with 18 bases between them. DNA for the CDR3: TGTGCTAGTGGTTTGGTACGGATGGACAAGACCCGCGAGCAGTACTTC. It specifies CASGLVRMDKTREQYF.

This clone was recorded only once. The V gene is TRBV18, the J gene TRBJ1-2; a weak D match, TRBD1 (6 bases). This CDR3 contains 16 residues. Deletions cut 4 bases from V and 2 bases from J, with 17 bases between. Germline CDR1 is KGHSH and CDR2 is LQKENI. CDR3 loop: CASSLIVDRPNYGYTF. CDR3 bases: TGTGCCAGCTCACTTATTGTCGACAGGCCCAACTATGGCTACACCTTC.